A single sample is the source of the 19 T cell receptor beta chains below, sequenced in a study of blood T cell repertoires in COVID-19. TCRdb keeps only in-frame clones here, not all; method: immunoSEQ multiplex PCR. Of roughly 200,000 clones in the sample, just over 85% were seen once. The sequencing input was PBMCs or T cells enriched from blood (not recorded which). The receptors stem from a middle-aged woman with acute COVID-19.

The CDR3 bases are TGCGCCAGCAGCCAAGATTCGGCGGGGGGGCTGGAGACCCAGTACTTC. It specifies CASSQDSAGGLETQYF. The chain couples TRBV4-3 to TRBJ2-5, with 9 bases matching TRBD2. Germline V CDR1 and CDR2: LGHNA, YSLEER. The CDR3 totals 16 residues. V lost 0 bases, J lost 5 bases, and 7 bases stayed unmatched.

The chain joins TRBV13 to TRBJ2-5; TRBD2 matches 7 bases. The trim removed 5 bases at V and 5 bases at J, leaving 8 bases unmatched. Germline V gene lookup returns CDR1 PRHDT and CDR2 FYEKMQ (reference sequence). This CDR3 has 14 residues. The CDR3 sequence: CASSVQGSGETQYF. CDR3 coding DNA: TGTGCCAGCAGCGTCCAGGGTAGCGGGGAGACCCAGTACTTC.

CDR3 sequence: CASSHGPGTGGNYGYTF. CDR3 DNA: TGTGCCAGCAGTCACGGTCCCGGGACAGGGGGAAACTATGGCTACACCTTC. This rearrangement joins TRBV28 to TRBJ1-2; 11 bases match TRBD1. The J segment lost 2 bases and the V segment lost 5 bases, leaving 10 bases of the junction unmatched. Looked up from germline, CDR1 is MDHEN and CDR2 is SYDVKM. The CDR3 consists of 17 residues.

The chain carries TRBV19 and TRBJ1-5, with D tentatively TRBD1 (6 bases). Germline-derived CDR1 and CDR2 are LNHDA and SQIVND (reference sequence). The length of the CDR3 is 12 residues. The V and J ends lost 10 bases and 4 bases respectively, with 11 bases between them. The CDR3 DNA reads TGTGCCACCTCACAGGGAAATCAGCCCCAGCATTTT. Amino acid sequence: CATSQGNQPQHF.

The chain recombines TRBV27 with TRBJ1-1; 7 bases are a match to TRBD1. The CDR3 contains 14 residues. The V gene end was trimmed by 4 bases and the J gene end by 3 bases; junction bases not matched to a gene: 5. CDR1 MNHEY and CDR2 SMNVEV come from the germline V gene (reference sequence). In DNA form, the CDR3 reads TGTGCCAGCAGTTCGCAGGGGGTAGACACTGAAGCTTTCTTT. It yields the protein CASSSQGVDTEAFF.

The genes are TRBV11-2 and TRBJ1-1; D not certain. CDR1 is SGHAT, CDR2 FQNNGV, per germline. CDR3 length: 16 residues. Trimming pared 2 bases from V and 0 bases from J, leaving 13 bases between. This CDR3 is CASSLSAGRMNTEAFF. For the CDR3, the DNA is TGTGCCAGCAGCTTATCGGCGGGCAGAATGAACACTGAAGCTTTCTTT.

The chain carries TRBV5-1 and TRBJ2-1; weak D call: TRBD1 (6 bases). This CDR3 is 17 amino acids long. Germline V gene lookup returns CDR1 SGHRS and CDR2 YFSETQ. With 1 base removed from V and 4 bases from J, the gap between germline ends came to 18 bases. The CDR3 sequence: CASSLSGVRSSYNEQFF. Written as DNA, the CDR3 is TGCGCCAGCAGCTTGTCAGGGGTACGTTCGTCGTACAATGAGCAGTTCTTC.

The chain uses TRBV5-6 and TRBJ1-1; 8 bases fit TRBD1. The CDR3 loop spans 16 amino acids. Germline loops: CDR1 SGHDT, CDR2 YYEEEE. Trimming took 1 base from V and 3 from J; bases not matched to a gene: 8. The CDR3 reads CASSLFDQGADTEAFF. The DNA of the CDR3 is TGTGCCAGCAGCTTGTTTGATCAGGGGGCGGACACTGAAGCTTTCTTT.

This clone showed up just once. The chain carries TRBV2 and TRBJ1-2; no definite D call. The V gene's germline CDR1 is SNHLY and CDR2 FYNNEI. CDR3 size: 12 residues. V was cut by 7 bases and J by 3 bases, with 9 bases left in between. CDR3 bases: TGTGCCAGCACGGAGGGCTACTATGGCTACACCTTC. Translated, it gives CASTEGYYGYTF.

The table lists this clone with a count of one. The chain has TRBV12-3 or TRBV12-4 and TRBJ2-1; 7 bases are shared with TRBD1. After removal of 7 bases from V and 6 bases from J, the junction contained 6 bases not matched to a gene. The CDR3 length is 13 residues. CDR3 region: CASTQGQSNEQFF. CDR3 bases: TGTGCCAGCACCCAGGGACAGTCCAATGAGCAGTTCTTC.

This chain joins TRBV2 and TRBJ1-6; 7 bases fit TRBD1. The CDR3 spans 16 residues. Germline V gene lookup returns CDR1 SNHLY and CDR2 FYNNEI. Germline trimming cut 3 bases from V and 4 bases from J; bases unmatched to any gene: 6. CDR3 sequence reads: CASSDLGGQYNSPLHF. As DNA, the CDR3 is TGTGCCAGCAGTGATCTCGGGGGACAGTATAATTCACCCCTCCACTTT.

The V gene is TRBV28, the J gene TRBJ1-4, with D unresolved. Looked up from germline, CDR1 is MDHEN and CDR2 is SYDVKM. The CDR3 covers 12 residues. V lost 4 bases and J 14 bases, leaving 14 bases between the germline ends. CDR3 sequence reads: CASSSTRVALFF. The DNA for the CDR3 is TGTGCCAGCAGTTCAACAAGGGTAGCGCTGTTTTTT. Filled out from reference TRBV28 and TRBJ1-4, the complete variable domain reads DVKVTQSSRYLVKRTGEKVFLECVQDMDHENMFWYRQDPGLGLRLIYFSYDVKMKEKGDIPEGYSVSREKKERFSLILESASTNQTSMYLCASSSTRVALFFGSGTQLSVL.

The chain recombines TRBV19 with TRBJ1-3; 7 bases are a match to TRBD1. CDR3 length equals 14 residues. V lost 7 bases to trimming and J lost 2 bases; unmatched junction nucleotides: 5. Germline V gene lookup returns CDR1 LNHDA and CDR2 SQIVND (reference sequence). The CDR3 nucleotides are TGTGCCAGTAACCTCGGACAGGCTGGAAACACCATATATTTT. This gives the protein CASNLGQAGNTIYF.

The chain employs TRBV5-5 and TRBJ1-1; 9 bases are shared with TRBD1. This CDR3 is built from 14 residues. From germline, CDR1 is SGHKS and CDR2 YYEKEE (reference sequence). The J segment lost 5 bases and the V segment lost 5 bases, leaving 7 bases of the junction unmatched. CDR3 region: CASRYPGQGTEAFF. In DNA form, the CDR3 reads TGTGCCAGCAGATACCCGGGACAGGGAACTGAAGCTTTCTTT.

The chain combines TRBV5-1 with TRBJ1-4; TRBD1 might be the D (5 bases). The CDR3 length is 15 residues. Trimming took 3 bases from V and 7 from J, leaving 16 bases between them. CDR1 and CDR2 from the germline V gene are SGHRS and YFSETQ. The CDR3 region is CASSWEGRFGEKLFF. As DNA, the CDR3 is TGCGCCAGCAGCTGGGAGGGGCGATTCGGTGAAAAACTGTTTTTT.

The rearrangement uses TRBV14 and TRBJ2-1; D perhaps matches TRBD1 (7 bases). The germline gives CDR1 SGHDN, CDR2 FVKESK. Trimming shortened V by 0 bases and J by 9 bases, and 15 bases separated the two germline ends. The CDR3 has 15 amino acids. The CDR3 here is CASSQEDRDFSEQFF. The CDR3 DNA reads TGTGCCAGCAGCCAAGAAGACAGGGACTTTAGTGAGCAGTTCTTC.

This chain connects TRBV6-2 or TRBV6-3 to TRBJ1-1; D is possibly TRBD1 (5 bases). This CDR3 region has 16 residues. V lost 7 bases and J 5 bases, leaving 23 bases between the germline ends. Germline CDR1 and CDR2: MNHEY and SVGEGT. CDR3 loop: CASNPQGGTRGTEAFF. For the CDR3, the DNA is TGTGCCAGCAACCCTCAGGGCGGGACCCGAGGGACTGAAGCTTTCTTT.

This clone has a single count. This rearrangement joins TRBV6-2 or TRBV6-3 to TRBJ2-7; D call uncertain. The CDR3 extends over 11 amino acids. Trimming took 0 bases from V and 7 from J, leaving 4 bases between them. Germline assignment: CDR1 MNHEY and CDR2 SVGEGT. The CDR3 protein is CASSYSREQYF. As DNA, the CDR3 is TGTGCCAGCAGTTACTCGAGGGAGCAGTACTTC.

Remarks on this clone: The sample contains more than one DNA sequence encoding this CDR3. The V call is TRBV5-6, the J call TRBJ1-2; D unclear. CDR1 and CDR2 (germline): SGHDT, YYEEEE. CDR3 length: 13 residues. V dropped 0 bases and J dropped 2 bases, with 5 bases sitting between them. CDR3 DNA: TGTGCCAGCAGCTTGGGGCAAAACTATGGCTACACCTTC. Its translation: CASSLGQNYGYTF.